The clone carrying this T cell receptor beta chain was detected only once. Germline assignment: CDR1 MDHEN and CDR2 SYDVKM. V dropped 8 bases and J dropped 8; count of bases not matched to a gene: 16. The CDR3 spans 16 residues. This sample is drawn from a study of glioma-infiltrating T cells after dendritic cell vaccination. The primer mix had 60 V beta and 13 J beta primers. The assay was immunoSEQ multiplex PCR, and TCRdb's table has in-frame clones only and misses some. The sample consists of 60,000 to 70,000 clones, approximately 85% of them appearing once. The sequencing here drew on blood, taken before dendritic cell vaccination. The rearrangement joins TRBV28 to TRBJ2-2, with 8 bases lining up with TRBD1. The receptor's source is a human donor with glioblastoma. Here the CDR3 reads CASRTGRASGEGELFF. The CDR3 nucleotides are TGTGCCAGCCGGACAGGGCGGGCTTCGGGGGAGGGGGAGCTGTTTTTT. The variable domain in full, completed from reference TRBV28 and TRBJ2-2, reads DVKVTQSSRYLVKRTGEKVFLECVQDMDHENMFWYRQDPGLGLRLIYFSYDVKMKEKGDIPEGYSVSREKKERFSLILESASTNQTSMYLCASRTGRASGEGELFFGEGSRLTVL.